A selection of T cell receptor beta chains follows, all from one sample in a study of blood T cell repertoires in COVID-19. This table comes from immunoSEQ multiplex PCR, and its TCRdb copy is limited to in-frame clones, with some not included. The sample lists under 30,000 clones, around 82% occurring once. Sequences were obtained from peripheral blood. Receptors originate from a man older than 75 with active COVID-19. CDR3s include the opening cysteine and the closing phenylalanine or tryptophan. Each record gives: D gene, J gene, clone size, V gene, CDR3 protein, CDR3 DNA. The D gene is left open where the match is weak. The size field is filled for only some rows; it gives once, few, many or a size class.

D gene: -; J gene: TRBJ2-5; clone size: -; V gene: TRBV7-2; CDR3 protein: CASSLGRAPPRYF; CDR3 DNA: TGTGCCAGCAGCTTAGGGAGGGCCCCCCCTCGGTACTTC
D gene: -; J gene: TRBJ2-5; clone size: -; V gene: TRBV2; CDR3 protein: CASIPQETQYF; CDR3 DNA: TGTGCCAGCATCCCTCAAGAGACCCAGTACTTC
D gene: -; J gene: TRBJ1-4; clone size: -; V gene: TRBV5-1; CDR3 protein: CASRTTTNEKLFF; CDR3 DNA: TGCGCCAGCAGGACAACAACTAATGAAAAACTGTTTTTT
D gene: -; J gene: TRBJ2-2; clone size: -; V gene: TRBV5-1; CDR3 protein: CASSLGAAGAAGELFF; CDR3 DNA: TGCGCCAGCAGCTTGGGGGCCGCGGGGGCGGCTGGGGAGCTGTTTTTT
D gene: -; J gene: TRBJ1-5; clone size: -; V gene: TRBV19; CDR3 protein: CASSRWGEDQPQHF; CDR3 DNA: TGTGCCAGTAGCCGGTGGGGGGAGGATCAGCCCCAGCATTTT
D gene: TRBD2; J gene: TRBJ2-1; clone size: -; V gene: TRBV30; CDR3 protein: CAWSAIAGAYNEQFF; CDR3 DNA: TGTGCCTGGTCGGCGATAGCGGGGGCCTACAATGAGCAGTTCTTC
D gene: -; J gene: TRBJ2-7; clone size: -; V gene: TRBV2; CDR3 protein: CASSAQGSKYEQYF; CDR3 DNA: TGTGCCAGCAGTGCCCAGGGCAGCAAATACGAGCAGTACTTC
D gene: -; J gene: TRBJ2-7; clone size: -; V gene: TRBV30; CDR3 protein: CAWSVNITFSYEQYF; CDR3 DNA: TGTGCCTGGAGTGTAAACATCACGTTCTCCTACGAGCAGTACTTC
D gene: TRBD1; J gene: TRBJ2-7; clone size: -; V gene: TRBV20-1; CDR3 protein: CSASSGTATYEQYF; CDR3 DNA: TGCAGTGCTAGTTCCGGGACAGCTACCTACGAGCAGTACTTC
D gene: TRBD1; J gene: TRBJ1-4; clone size: -; V gene: TRBV6-5; CDR3 protein: CASSLGQGDVGKLFF; CDR3 DNA: TGTGCCAGCAGCCTCGGACAGGGGGACGTGGGAAAACTGTTTTTT
D gene: -; J gene: TRBJ2-1; clone size: -; V gene: TRBV2; CDR3 protein: CASSVTLGAYNEQFF; CDR3 DNA: TGTGCCAGCAGTGTGACTCTCGGGGCCTACAATGAGCAGTTCTTC
D gene: TRBD1; J gene: TRBJ1-4; clone size: -; V gene: TRBV7-9; CDR3 protein: CASSLQTGSREKLFF; CDR3 DNA: TGTGCCAGCAGCCTCCAGACAGGGTCCAGGGAAAAACTGTTTTTT
D gene: -; J gene: TRBJ1-5; clone size: -; V gene: TRBV29-1; CDR3 protein: CSVAWGVNQPQHF; CDR3 DNA: TGCAGCGTTGCTTGGGGGGTCAATCAGCCCCAGCATTTT
D gene: -; J gene: TRBJ2-2; clone size: -; V gene: TRBV19; CDR3 protein: CASNQKGGNTGELFF; CDR3 DNA: TGTGCCAGTAACCAAAAGGGAGGAAACACCGGGGAGCTGTTTTTT
D gene: TRBD1; J gene: TRBJ1-2; clone size: medium-sized; V gene: TRBV5-4; CDR3 protein: CASSPDRDYGYTF; CDR3 DNA: TGTGCCAGCAGCCCCGACAGGGACTATGGCTACACCTTC
D gene: -; J gene: TRBJ1-1; clone size: -; V gene: TRBV2; CDR3 protein: CASMDGVAGSEAFF; CDR3 DNA: TGTGCCAGCATGGACGGGGTTGCTGGCTCTGAAGCTTTCTTT
D gene: -; J gene: TRBJ2-7; clone size: -; V gene: TRBV5-4; CDR3 protein: CASSPGTFYEQYF; CDR3 DNA: TGTGCCAGCAGCCCGGGGACTTTCTACGAGCAGTACTTC
D gene: TRBD1; J gene: TRBJ1-5; clone size: -; V gene: TRBV6-1; CDR3 protein: CASSEADRAFSGNQPQHF; CDR3 DNA: TGTGCCAGCAGTGAAGCGGACAGGGCATTTTCGGGCAATCAGCCCCAGCATTTT
D gene: -; J gene: TRBJ2-3; clone size: -; V gene: TRBV11-2; CDR3 protein: CASSPEGFSTDTQYF; CDR3 DNA: TGTGCCAGCAGCCCCGAGGGATTTAGCACAGATACGCAGTATTTT
D gene: -; J gene: TRBJ1-5; clone size: few; V gene: TRBV6-2/TRBV6-3; CDR3 protein: CASSPAGVSQPQHF; CDR3 DNA: TGTGCCAGCAGCCCGGCGGGGGTAAGTCAGCCCCAGCATTTT
D gene: -; J gene: TRBJ2-1; clone size: -; V gene: TRBV7-2; CDR3 protein: CASSHLRGGSNEQFF; CDR3 DNA: TGTGCCAGCAGCCATTTAAGGGGGGGCAGCAATGAGCAGTTCTTC
D gene: TRBD2; J gene: TRBJ2-3; clone size: -; V gene: TRBV5-8; CDR3 protein: CASSLGTLAGGRQYF; CDR3 DNA: TGTGCCAGCAGCTTGGGCACGCTAGCGGGGGGTCGGCAGTATTTT